Below, 5 T cell receptor beta chains from the same sample are listed, as sequenced in a study of blood T cell repertoires in COVID-19 (dated by TCRdb to the early 2020s). Library preparation employed the immunoSEQ multiplex PCR assay. What TCRdb holds here is the immuneACCESS table cut down to in-frame rearrangements. Part of the clones is not present; checked against another copy, under half of the missing clones reflect an unresolved V gene, and the others are unexplained. The sample yields approximately 100,000 clones; around nine tenths were counted once. 4% to 6% of the sample is taken by the ten largest. Sequencing input: peripheral blood. These receptors came from a human donor in a cohort sampled during active COVID-19.

The rearrangement uses TRBV24-1 and TRBJ2-3, with 14 bases fitting TRBD2. Trimming removed 4 bases from V and 4 bases from J; junction bases left unmatched: 3. The CDR3 loop spans 16 amino acids. CDR1 and CDR2 from the germline V gene are KGHDR and SFDVKD. In nucleotides, the CDR3 is TGTGCCACCAGTGACCGGACTAGCGGGAGGCCAGATACGCAGTATTTT. It translates to CATSDRTSGRPDTQYF.

This sequence joins TRBV2 and TRBJ1-5, with D possibly matching TRBD1 (5 bases). This CDR3 comprises 13 residues. The ends were cut back, 6 bases at V and 8 bases at J, with 14 bases in the middle. CDR1 is SNHLY, CDR2 FYNNEI, per germline. This CDR3 is CASRGGVTEPQHF. The DNA for the CDR3 is TGTGCCAGCAGGGGGGGTGTGACGGAGCCCCAGCATTTT. Looking up the rest from reference TRBV2 and TRBJ1-5 gives the full variable domain: EPEVTQTPSHQVTQMGQEVILRCVPISNHLYFYWYRQILGQKVEFLVSFYNNEISEKSEIFDDQFSVERPDGSNFTLKIRSTKLEDSAMYFCASRGGVTEPQHFGDGTRLSIL.

The gene calls are TRBV15 and TRBJ2-7; TRBD1 might be the D (6 bases). CDR1 LNHNV and CDR2 YYDKDF come from the germline V gene (reference sequence). The CDR3 spans 12 residues. V was pared by 8 bases and J by 5 bases, with 13 bases between. CDR3 DNA: TGTGCCACCCAAGGGACAAAGCACGAGCAGTACTTC. Translating it yields CATQGTKHEQYF.

The chain has TRBV6-5 and TRBJ1-2, with TRBD1 identical over 9 bases. The CDR3 consists of 16 residues. Losses at the gene ends were 1 base for V and 2 bases for J; bases not matched to a gene: 5. CDR1 is MNHEY and CDR2 is SVGAGI in the germline V gene. The chain's CDR3 is CASSYLTGGANYGYTF. CDR3 nucleotide sequence: TGTGCCAGCAGTTACTTAACAGGGGGCGCGAACTATGGCTACACCTTC.

V gene TRBV9 combines with J gene TRBJ2-3; D is uncertain. Germline V lookup: CDR1 SGDLS, CDR2 YYNGEE. V shed 0 bases and J shed 6 bases, with 11 bases lying between them. The CDR3 totals 14 residues. The CDR3 DNA follows: TGTGCCAGCAGCGTAGCCCCTCTGGCTGATACGCAGTATTTT. Its protein is CASSVAPLADTQYF.